Included here is one TCR beta chain sequence, with context. CDR1 and CDR2 (germline): WNHNN, SYGVQD (reference sequence). V was pared by 3 bases and J by 3 bases, with 10 bases of the junction left unmatched. The CDR3 runs 16 residues. Autoimmune disease history or systemic immunosuppression led to patient exclusion. The data derive from a study of OX40 agonist ivuxolimab in advanced cancers. Method: immunoSEQ multiplex PCR; TCRdb's copy keeps in-frame clones and lacks some. The table records 50,000 to 65,000 clones, approximately 88% of them present only once. This specimen was CD4+ or CD8+ T cells sorted from blood, taken in a trial of the OX40 agonist ivuxolimab. The receptor was isolated from an adult with an advanced solid tumor such as melanoma, head and neck, liver or kidney cancer. The V and J genes are TRBV10-1 and TRBJ2-7; TRBD1 matches 8 bases. The CDR3 nucleotides read TGCGCCAGCAGTGACCTTCCCGGGACAGGACTCTACGAGCAGTACTTC. Protein sequence: CASSDLPGTGLYEQYF.